Sequencing of this TCR beta chain was carried out in a study of cytomegalovirus exposure and HLA in healthy donors. Turning to the study itself: The approximately 100 million unique TCR beta sequences, from about 179 million T cells, were found by an earlier analysis.

13 Jbeta primers and 60 Vbeta primers were used for the PCR. Assay: immunoSEQ multiplex PCR; the TCRdb copy retains only in-frame clones and omits some. The profile shows about 94,000 clones, nearly 80% of them singletons. This clone has a single count. The junction departs from germline at one end; a sequencing error may be responsible. The germline gives CDR1 MNHNS, CDR2 SASEGT. This CDR3 is 13 amino acids long. The chain employs TRBV6-1 and TRBJ2-5; D possibly uses TRBD1 or TRBD2 (5 bases each). The sequencing sample was made of PBMCs. This TCR was recovered from a woman between 40 and 55 years old in good health and CMV-seronegative. CDR3 sequence (DNA): TGTGCCAGCAGAGAAGACAGCGGAGAGACCCAGTACTTC. Protein sequence: CASREDSGETQYF.